Listed below are T cell receptor beta chains from one sample, sequenced in a study of patients and donors after allogeneic stem cell transplantation. TCRdb re-derived calls from the RT-PCR reads in MiXCR, one entry per CDR3 protein. The table records roughly 940,000 distinct CDR3 sequences, more than 15% of them present only once. Sequencing was done on a sample of blood, either unsorted or a sorted T cell fraction (not recorded which). These receptors were taken from a human donor who was either an allogeneic HSCT recipient or a stem cell or donor lymphocyte infusion donor (not recorded which). It is not recorded whose cells these are; they may come from a transplant donor. CDR3s include the opening cysteine and the closing phenylalanine or tryptophan. The D gene is left open where the match is weak. The listing skips clone size in some rows; elsewhere it reads once, few, many or a size class.

>TRBD2|TRBJ2-7|few|TRBV4-3
TGCGCCAGCAGCCAAGATCAGCGAGCGGGGGCCGACGAGCAGTACTTC
CASSQDQRAGADEQYF
>TRBD1|TRBJ2-7|many|TRBV29-1
TGCAGCGTGGCCACAGGGGGCTATGGCGAGCAGTACTTC
CSVATGGYGEQYF
>NA|TRBJ1-3|NA|TRBV6-1
TGTGCCAGCAGGGACAGCTTGAGGTCTGGAAACACCATATATTTT
CASRDSLRSGNTIYF
>NA|TRBJ2-2|many|TRBV7-9
TGTGCCAGCAGTTCCGACAGTTTCACCGGGGAGCTGTTTTTT
CASSSDSFTGELFF
>NA|TRBJ1-1|NA|TRBV27
TGTGCCAGCAGAACAAGAGCCACTGAAGCTTTCTTT
CASRTRATEAFF
>NA|TRBJ1-6|NA|TRBV13
TGTGCCAGCAGCAGAGTTGGAGATTCACCCCTCCACTTT
CASSRVGDSPLHF
>TRBD2|TRBJ2-1|few|TRBV6-5
TGTGCCAGCAGTTACCTCGGGACTAGTGTCAATGAGCAGTTCTTC
CASSYLGTSVNEQFF
>TRBD1|TRBJ1-1|few|TRBV5-1
TGCGCCAGCAGCTTGTTAATAGCGGACAGGGGGCGCAAATCTTCTGAAGCTTTCTTT
CASSLLIADRGRKSSEAFF
>TRBD1|TRBJ2-1|NA|TRBV30
TGTGCCTGGAGTATTCCCGGGACAGGGGGCCCTGAGCAGTTCTTC
CAWSIPGTGGPEQFF
>NA|TRBJ2-7|NA|TRBV12-3/TRBV12-4
TGTGCCAGCAGTGGCGGACTGCCCTACGAGCAGTACTTC
CASSGGLPYEQYF
>NA|TRBJ2-5|once|TRBV30
TGTGCCTTCCACTTAGAGACCCAGTACTTC
CAFHLETQYF
>TRBD1|TRBJ2-1|NA|TRBV10-3
TGTGCCATCAGTGAGTCCGGGACAGGGGGCAGAGGAGAGCAGTTCTTC
CAISESGTGGRGEQFF
>TRBD1|TRBJ1-6|NA|TRBV20-1
TGCAGTGCTACTTTTCGGACAGGGGTTTATTCACCCCTCCACTTT
CSATFRTGVYSPLHF
>NA|TRBJ2-7|NA|TRBV20-1
TGCAGTGCTAGAGACCTAGGGTGGTCGTACGAGCAGTACTTC
CSARDLGWSYEQYF
>NA|TRBJ2-5|few|TRBV20-1
TGCAGTGCCCACAGGAACACACTACAAGAGACCCAGTACTTC
CSAHRNTLQETQYF
>NA|TRBJ1-2|once|TRBV11-3
TGTGCCAGCAGCCCTACTCCTGACTATGGCTACACCTTC
CASSPTPDYGYTF
>NA|TRBJ1-6|many|TRBV7-9
TGTGCCAGCAGCTTATCTACGGGAATTAATTCACCCCTCCACTTT
CASSLSTGINSPLHF
>NA|TRBJ1-2|NA|TRBV20-1
TGCAGTGCTAGCGGCAGGCTTTCGTATGGCTACACCTTC
CSASGRLSYGYTF
>TRBD2|TRBJ2-3|NA|TRBV7-9
TGTGCCATCTACTTAGCGGGAAGCACAGATACGCAGTATTTT
CAIYLAGSTDTQYF
>TRBD2|TRBJ2-3|NA|TRBV27
TGTGCCAGCAGTCCAAGACTAGCGGGGGGGTCAGGTACGCAGTATTTT
CASSPRLAGGSGTQYF
>NA|TRBJ2-4|few|TRBV4-2
TGTGCCAGCAGCCAAGATCTGGGGGGCACCGGGTACATTCAGTACTTC
CASSQDLGGTGYIQYF
>NA|TRBJ1-1|few|TRBV4-3
TGCGCCAGCAGCCAAGATAGAGCAGCGGGCGCCTTAAACACTGAAGCTTTCTTT
CASSQDRAAGALNTEAFF
>TRBD1|TRBJ2-1|NA|TRBV3-1
TGTGCCAGCAGCCCCATTCCCGGACAGGGCTACAATGAGCAGTTCTTC
CASSPIPGQGYNEQFF
>TRBD1|TRBJ1-5|few|TRBV5-6
TGTGCCAGCAGCTTCGGACAGGGAGTACAGCCCCAGCATTTT
CASSFGQGVQPQHF
>TRBD2|TRBJ2-2|NA|TRBV5-5
TGTGCCAGCAGCCCGGGACTAGTAATGGCCACCGGGGAGCTGTTTTTT
CASSPGLVMATGELFF
>NA|TRBJ2-5|few|TRBV6-5
TGTGCCAGCAGTTACTCGAATTCGATCGGTGAGACCCAGTACTTC
CASSYSNSIGETQYF
>TRBD2|TRBJ2-7|few|TRBV20-1
TGCAGTGCTCAGCGGGGGGGCTCCTACGAGCAGTACTTC
CSAQRGGSYEQYF
>NA|TRBJ2-7|few|TRBV28
TGTGCCAGCAGTTCCGAGCTCTACGAGCAGTACTTC
CASSSELYEQYF
>NA|TRBJ1-6|few|TRBV30
TGTGCCTGGAGTACGGGGAGGGATTCACCCCTCCACTTT
CAWSTGRDSPLHF
>TRBD1|TRBJ2-4|few|TRBV12-3/TRBV12-4
TGTGCCAGCAGTTTGCGGGACAGGGGTGTAGGAAACATTCAGTACTTC
CASSLRDRGVGNIQYF
>NA|TRBJ1-2|few|TRBV20-1
TGCAGTGCTGAGGACACAAACTATGGCTACACCTTC
CSAEDTNYGYTF
>TRBD2|TRBJ2-4|NA|TRBV16
TGTGCCAGCAGCCCCCCCCCGGAGCGGGGGGGCCGCAAAAACATTCAGTACTTC
CASSPPPERGGRKNIQYF
>TRBD2|TRBJ2-2|NA|TRBV11-2
TGTGCCAGCAGCTTATGGGGTAGCGGGGGCGCGAACACCGGGGAGCTGTTTTTT
CASSLWGSGGANTGELFF
>NA|TRBJ1-1|many|TRBV7-9
TGTGCCAGCACCCTAGCGGCCCTGAACACTGAAGCTTTCTTT
CASTLAALNTEAFF
>NA|TRBJ2-2|few|TRBV7-9
TGTGCCAGCAACCAGGACTTCCCGAACACCGGGGAGCTGTTTTTT
CASNQDFPNTGELFF
>NA|TRBJ2-1|NA|TRBV9
TGTGCCAGCAGCGTAGAGGGGGTAGACAATGAGCAGTTCTTC
CASSVEGVDNEQFF
>NA|TRBJ1-2|NA|TRBV30
TGTGCCTGGCCCGTGGGGGGCTGGGTCACCTTC
CAWPVGGWVTF
>TRBD2|TRBJ2-3|few|TRBV7-2
TGTGCCAGCAGCTTAGCCCTAGCGGGGGGCAATACGCAGTATTTT
CASSLALAGGNTQYF
>NA|TRBJ2-1|few|TRBV4-1
TGCGCCAGCAGCCAAGCAATGACAGAGAGGCAGTTCTTC
CASSQAMTERQFF
>TRBD2|TRBJ2-1|NA|TRBV20-1
TGCAGTGCTAGGAGGGGACTAGCGGGACGCAATGAGCAGTTCTTC
CSARRGLAGRNEQFF
>NA|TRBJ1-2|few|TRBV5-1
TGCGCCAGCAGCTTGGGCGGCCGGAATGGCTACACCTTC
CASSLGGRNGYTF
>NA|TRBJ2-3|few|TRBV20-1
TGCAGTGCTAGAATCCCGGGTTCAGATACGCAGTATTTT
CSARIPGSDTQYF
>TRBD1|TRBJ2-7|NA|TRBV27
TGTGCCAGCAGCTCGGGACAGCGCCTCCTTAACTACGAGCAGTACTTC
CASSSGQRLLNYEQYF
>NA|TRBJ1-3|few|TRBV7-2
TGTGCCAGCAGCTTAAGGCCTATCTCTGGAAACACCATATATTTT
CASSLRPISGNTIYF
>NA|TRBJ1-4|few|TRBV24-1
TGTGCCACCAGTGATCCGCTACAGGGCCTTGGCGAAAAACTGTTTTTT
CATSDPLQGLGEKLFF
>NA|TRBJ2-2|NA|TRBV24-1
TGTGCCACCATGGGGTATAACGGGGAGCTGTTTTTT
CATMGYNGELFF
>NA|TRBJ2-1|NA|TRBV7-2
TGTGCCAGCAGCTCCTCGGGGGCGTGGAATGAGCAGTTCTTC
CASSSSGAWNEQFF
>NA|TRBJ1-1|few|TRBV12-3/TRBV12-4
TGTGCCAGCAGTCAAGCCAGACCGAACACTGAAGCTTTCTTT
CASSQARPNTEAFF